This entry lists 32 T cell receptor beta chains sequenced from one sample in a study of blood T cell repertoires in COVID-19. Libraries were prepared by immunoSEQ multiplex PCR; TCRdb keeps only in-frame clonotypes and omits some of them. This sample has around 220,000 clones, with almost 90% found just once. The sequenced sample was PBMCs or T cells enriched from blood (not recorded which). The receptors were sampled from a man aged 25 to 40 who had been exposed to COVID-19.

This clone was seen a single time. The chain combines TRBV5-5 with TRBJ1-4, with 7 bases identical to TRBD1. The germline CDR1 and CDR2 sequences are SGHKS and YYEKEE (reference sequence). This CDR3 comprises 12 residues. Germline trimming cut 5 bases from V and 6 bases from J; bases unmatched to any gene: 1. In DNA form, the CDR3 reads TGTGCCAGCAGAACAGGGGATGAAAAACTGTTTTTT. This codes for CASRTGDEKLFF.

The chain combines TRBV25-1 with TRBJ1-2; D is unresolved. The V gene lost 3 bases and the J gene lost 2 bases, with 4 bases spanning the gap. The CDR3 has 12 residues. The germline gives CDR1 MGHDK, CDR2 SYGVNS. This chain's CDR3 is CASSDENYGYTF. The CDR3 DNA reads TGTGCCAGCAGTGATGAGAACTATGGCTACACCTTC.

J is TRBJ2-1 and V is TRBV7-6, with D possibly being TRBD1 (6 bases). V shed 2 bases and J shed 4 bases, with 15 bases lying between them. This CDR3 region has 16 residues. Germline V gene lookup returns CDR1 SGHVS and CDR2 FNYEAQ. CDR3 loop: CASSLMVGATYNEQFF. Here the CDR3 DNA reads TGTGCCAGCAGCTTAATGGTGGGGGCCACTTACAATGAGCAGTTCTTC.

The chain combines TRBV20-1 with TRBJ1-2; D is possibly TRBD1 (6 bases). From germline, CDR1 is DFQATT and CDR2 SNEGSKA (reference sequence). CDR3 length: 13 amino acids. Trimming removed 3 bases from V and 6 bases from J, with 14 bases in between. CDR3: CSASFGAGDGYTF. The CDR3 DNA reads as TGCAGTGCTAGTTTCGGGGCAGGGGATGGCTACACCTTC.

J is TRBJ2-5 and V is TRBV5-1; TRBD2 aligns across 10 bases. The CDR3 extends over 17 amino acids. Per germline, CDR1 SGHRS and CDR2 YFSETQ. J was trimmed by 1 base and V by 3 bases; bases with no gene match: 9. The CDR3 sequence: CASSSAPLAGAQETQYF. The DNA of the CDR3 is TGCGCCAGCAGCTCGGCCCCTCTAGCGGGGGCCCAAGAGACCCAGTACTTC.

V is TRBV19 and J is TRBJ2-7; 10 bases align to TRBD2. Germline CDR1 reads LNHDA; CDR2 reads SQIVND (reference sequence). V lost 4 bases, J lost 2 bases, and 5 bases stayed unmatched. The CDR3 spans 15 residues. This CDR3 reads CASSTASGGTYEQYF. The DNA for the CDR3 is TGTGCCAGTAGTACCGCTAGCGGGGGAACCTACGAGCAGTACTTC.

V usage is TRBV4-3 and J usage is TRBJ2-4; no clear D. V was pared by 0 bases and J by 8 bases, with 14 bases between. Germline V gene data show CDR1 as LGHNA and CDR2 as YSLEER. The CDR3 length is 15 residues. CDR3 region: CASSQESGPLDIQYF. CDR3 DNA sequence: TGCGCCAGCAGCCAAGAGAGTGGGCCATTAGACATTCAGTACTTC.

The chain uses TRBV5-1 and TRBJ1-3, with D possibly being TRBD1 (5 bases). Germline CDR1 is SGHRS and CDR2 is YFSETQ. V was shortened by 4 bases and J by 8 bases, with 19 bases between the two germline ends. The CDR3 runs 15 residues. The DNA for the CDR3 is TGCGCCAGCAGCCGGGGGACCCTCACTGAAGACACCATATATTTT. Amino acids: CASSRGTLTEDTIYF. The variable domain in full, with the rest retrieved from reference TRBV5-1 and TRBJ1-3, is KAGVTQTPRYLIKTRGQQVTLSCSPISGHRSVSWYQQTPGQGLQFLFEYFSETQRNKGNFPGRFSGRQFSNSRSEMNVSTLELGDSALYLCASSRGTLTEDTIYFGEGSWLTVV.

The chain employs TRBV7-2 and TRBJ1-6; 7 nucleotides align to TRBD1. Trimming took 7 bases from V and 6 from J; bases not matched to a gene: 9. This CDR3 has 15 amino acids. CDR1 and CDR2 (germline): SGHTA, FQGNSA. The CDR3 coding sequence is TGTGCCAGCACGCTCCGGGACAGATTTAATTCACCCCTCCACTTT. This gives the protein CASTLRDRFNSPLHF.

The chain combines TRBV6-4 with TRBJ2-1; D is perhaps TRBD2 (6 bases). Germline V gene sequence: CDR1 MRHNA, CDR2 SNTAGT. The CDR3 has 13 amino acids. Trimming stripped 3 bases from V and 9 bases from J, with 12 bases between. The CDR3 here is CASSERGSGEQFF. The CDR3 nucleotides are TGTGCCAGCAGTGAACGGGGGTCGGGTGAGCAGTTCTTC.

The V call is TRBV11-2, the J call TRBJ1-1; D is undetermined. Germline V lookup: CDR1 SGHAT, CDR2 FQNNGV. The CDR3 runs 13 residues. Deletions cut 6 bases from V and 4 bases from J, with 12 bases between. CDR3 nucleotides: TGTGCCAGCAGTCAACATTTTCCCACTGAAGCTTTCTTT. This gives the protein CASSQHFPTEAFF.

The chain is built from TRBV19 and TRBJ2-7; TRBD1 agrees at 7 bases. This CDR3 comprises 15 residues. Germline CDR1 and CDR2: LNHDA and SQIVND (reference sequence). The J segment lost 2 bases and the V segment lost 6 bases, leaving 10 bases of the junction unmatched. The CDR3 DNA is TGTGCCAGTAGCCCGGGACAGACGATGACCTACGAGCAGTACTTC. Protein: CASSPGQTMTYEQYF.

This chain connects TRBV7-8 to TRBJ2-7; no definite D call. Germline V gives CDR1 SGHVS, CDR2 FQNEAQ. The CDR3 is made up of 11 amino acids. V shed 5 bases and J shed 3 bases, with 5 bases lying between them. The CDR3 loop reads CASSLFYEQYF. In nucleotides, the CDR3 is TGTGCCAGCAGCCTATTCTACGAGCAGTACTTC.

The chain combines TRBV7-2 with TRBJ2-5; 11 nucleotides match TRBD1. CDR3 length equals 16 residues. V dropped 5 bases and J dropped 5; count of bases not matched to a gene: 10. Germline CDR1 reads SGHTA; CDR2 reads FQGNSA. The CDR3 protein is CASSPAWTGGAETQYF. The CDR3 nucleotides read TGTGCCAGCAGCCCCGCGTGGACAGGGGGCGCGGAGACCCAGTACTTC.

The chain has TRBV7-2 and TRBJ1-2; the match to TRBD1 covers 7 bases. The CDR3 has 15 residues. From germline, CDR1 is SGHTA and CDR2 FQGNSA. V lost 0 bases to trimming and J lost 2 bases; unmatched junction nucleotides: 3. The CDR3 DNA sequence: TGTGCCAGCAGCTTAGCGGGACAGCCGAACTATGGCTACACCTTC. This sequence encodes CASSLAGQPNYGYTF.

The CDR3 DNA sequence: TGTGCCAGCAGCATAGTCTCATTCGGAGGAAAACTGTTTTTT. As protein: CASSIVSFGGKLFF. The chain employs TRBV7-9 and TRBJ1-4, with unresolved D. The V end lost 5 bases, the J end lost 10 bases, and 17 bases lay between the germline ends. Germline CDR1 and CDR2: SEHNR and FQNEAQ (reference sequence). CDR3 length equals 14 residues.

This clone appeared once. The V and J genes are TRBV20-1 and TRBJ1-1; D remains unclear. V gave up 7 bases and J gave up 6 bases, with 15 bases separating them. Germline V gene sequence: CDR1 DFQATT, CDR2 SNEGSKA (reference sequence). This CDR3 is 12 amino acids long. The CDR3 nucleotides read TGCAGTGTTAGTTCATTCAGCGCTGAAGCTTTCTTT. The encoded protein is CSVSSFSAEAFF.

This CDR3 reads CASSSRTSAVNEQYF. The CDR3 DNA follows: TGTGCCAGCAGTTCCAGGACGTCAGCGGTGAACGAGCAGTACTTC. V is TRBV6-2 or TRBV6-3 and J is TRBJ2-7, with a possible D match to TRBD2 (5 bases). V was clipped by 4 bases and J by 5 bases, with 18 bases between them. The germline V gene encodes CDR1 MNHEY and CDR2 SVGEGT. The CDR3 runs 15 residues.

The chain carries TRBV6-5 and TRBJ1-1; 9 bases map to TRBD1. Trimming at V came to 5 bases and at J to 12 bases, leaving 10 bases not matched to a gene. CDR1 and CDR2 from the germline V gene are MNHEY and SVGAGI. This CDR3 has 13 amino acids. The CDR3 loop reads CASSRDRARRTFF. Written as DNA, the CDR3 is TGTGCCAGCAGTCGGGACAGGGCTAGAAGGACTTTCTTT.

This chain links TRBV27 with TRBJ2-1; D is uncertain. V lost 5 bases, J lost 4 bases, and 9 bases lay in between. The length of the CDR3 is 13 residues. CDR1 MNHEY and CDR2 SMNVEV come from the germline V gene (reference sequence). The CDR3 loop is CASSIGGYNEQFF. CDR3 nucleotide sequence: TGTGCCAGCAGTATCGGTGGTTACAATGAGCAGTTCTTC.

The chain is built from TRBV2 and TRBJ1-2; 7 bases agree with TRBD1. The length of the CDR3 is 13 residues. The J segment lost 4 bases and the V segment lost 6 bases, leaving 5 bases of the junction unmatched. Per germline, CDR1 SNHLY and CDR2 FYNNEI. The CDR3 spells CASRPGQTYGYTF. For the CDR3, the DNA is TGTGCCAGCAGGCCGGGACAGACCTATGGCTACACCTTC.

This clone was found once. The chain has TRBV14 and TRBJ1-4, with D hard to call. The CDR3 runs to 12 residues. V lost 3 bases to trimming and J lost 13 bases, with 12 bases between them. Germline CDR1 SGHDN, CDR2 FVKESK. In DNA, the CDR3 is TGTGCCAGCAGCCATTCAGAGGGAAGACTGTTTTTT. It specifies CASSHSEGRLFF. Drawing the rest from reference TRBV14 and TRBJ1-4, the complete variable domain is EAGVTQFPSHSVIEKGQTVTLRCDPISGHDNLYWYRRVMGKEIKFLLHFVKESKQDESGMPNNRFLAERTGGTYSTLKVQPAELEDSGVYFCASSHSEGRLFFGSGTQLSVL.

The rearrangement uses TRBV6-5 and TRBJ2-1; the match to TRBD1 covers 11 bases. The CDR3 is made up of 14 amino acids. The germline V gene has CDR1 MNHEY and CDR2 SVGAGI. Unmatched junction bases numbered 11, after V lost 11 bases and J lost 8 bases. In DNA, the CDR3 is TGTGCCGGCTGCCGGGACAGGGGGTCGGATGAGCAGTTCTTC. Protein product: CAGCRDRGSDEQFF.

The genes are TRBV7-8 and TRBJ2-1; 7 bases fit TRBD1. Germline CDR1 SGHVS, CDR2 FQNEAQ. Trimming removed 5 bases from V and 7 bases from J; junction bases left unmatched: 14. The CDR3 extends over 16 amino acids. CDR3 sequence reads: CASSLTTGEIVNEQFF. The CDR3 DNA follows: TGTGCCAGCAGCCTTACAACAGGGGAAATAGTAAATGAGCAGTTCTTC.

The chain is built from TRBV4-2 and TRBJ1-4; no clear D. With 0 bases removed from V and 7 bases from J, the gap between germline ends came to 21 bases. The germline CDR1 and CDR2 sequences are LGHNA and YNFKEQ. The CDR3 covers 18 residues. This CDR3 reads CASSQEAGSTRRGEKLFF. DNA for the CDR3: TGTGCCAGCAGCCAAGAAGCGGGGAGCACGAGGCGCGGTGAAAAACTGTTTTTT.

The rearrangement links TRBV30 to TRBJ1-1; weak D call: TRBD1 (5 bases). CDR3 length equals 12 residues. The V gene lost 3 bases and the J gene lost 4 bases, with 9 bases spanning the gap. The V gene's germline CDR1 is GTSNPN and CDR2 SVGIG (reference sequence). CDR3 DNA: TGTGCCTGGAGCCAGGGAGGCACTGAAGCTTTCTTT. Protein product: CAWSQGGTEAFF.

The rearrangement links TRBV7-8 to TRBJ1-1; D unclear. CDR1 and CDR2 from the germline V gene are SGHVS and FQNEAQ. The CDR3 covers 16 residues. The V end lost 2 bases, the J end lost 0 bases, and 13 bases lay between the germline ends. CDR3 DNA: TGTGCCAGCAGCTTAACCGCGCCGGTTATGAACACTGAAGCTTTCTTT. Translation gives CASSLTAPVMNTEAFF.

V usage is TRBV19 and J usage is TRBJ1-2, with 9 bases matching TRBD1. Germline CDR1 and CDR2: LNHDA and SQIVND (reference sequence). The CDR3 covers 15 residues. V was pared by 2 bases and J by 6 bases, with 7 bases of the junction left unmatched. The CDR3 DNA follows: TGTGCCAGTAGTATATACCGGGACAGGGCTGATGGCTACACCTTC. This encodes CASSIYRDRADGYTF.

A single count supports this clone. The chain employs TRBV6-5 and TRBJ1-4, with a possible D match to TRBD1 (5 bases). Per the germline V gene, CDR1 is MNHEY and CDR2 is SVGAGI. The V end lost 6 bases, the J end lost 8 bases, and 16 bases lay between the germline ends. The CDR3 totals 14 residues. This CDR3 reads CASSALRGKEKLFF. CDR3 nucleotides: TGTGCCAGCAGCGCCCTTCGGGGGAAGGAAAAACTGTTTTTT.

This sequence joins TRBV7-8 and TRBJ2-7, with 7 bases lining up with TRBD1. The V gene's germline CDR1 is SGHVS and CDR2 FQNEAQ. CDR3 length equals 14 residues. V lost 6 bases and J lost 6; bases outside the gene matches: 11. The CDR3 bases are TGTGCCAGCAGGACAGGGTTCGGAACAGGCGAGCAGTACTTC. Its protein is CASRTGFGTGEQYF.

In DNA, the CDR3 is TGTGCCTGGAGTTCAAACAGGGAGAGCACTGAAGCTTTCTTT. It codes for CAWSSNRESTEAFF. The chain joins TRBV30 to TRBJ1-1, with D possibly TRBD1 on 6 matching bases. Germline CDR1 reads GTSNPN; CDR2 reads SVGIG (reference sequence). Trimming removed 2 bases from V and 4 bases from J, with 14 bases in between. CDR3 length equals 14 residues.

This sequence joins TRBV4-2 and TRBJ1-1; D ambiguous. CDR3 length equals 14 residues. Trimming took off 0 bases at V and 3 bases at J, with 8 bases between the two ends. Germline CDR1 LGHNA, CDR2 YNFKEQ. CDR3 loop: CASSQDLRDTEAFF. In DNA form, the CDR3 reads TGTGCCAGCAGCCAAGATCTGAGGGACACTGAAGCTTTCTTT.